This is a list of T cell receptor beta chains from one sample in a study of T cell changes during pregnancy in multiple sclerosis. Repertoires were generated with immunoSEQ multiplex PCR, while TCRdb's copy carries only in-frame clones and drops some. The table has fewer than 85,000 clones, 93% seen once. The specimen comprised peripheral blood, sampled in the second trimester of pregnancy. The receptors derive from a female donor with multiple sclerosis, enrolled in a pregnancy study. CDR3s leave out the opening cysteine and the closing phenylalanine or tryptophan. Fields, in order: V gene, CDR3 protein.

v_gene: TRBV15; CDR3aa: ATSRPGQGANPYGYT
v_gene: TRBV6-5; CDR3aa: ASSYSTALTYNEQF
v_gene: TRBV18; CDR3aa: ASSRQNTEAF
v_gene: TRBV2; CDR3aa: ASSYRGTGTYEQY
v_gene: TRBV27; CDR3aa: ASSLSDKLLTEAF
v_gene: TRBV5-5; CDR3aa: ASSLAAGDSSYNEQF
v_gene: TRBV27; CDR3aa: ASSLGGYEQY
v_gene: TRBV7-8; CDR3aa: ASSSDRGNQPQH
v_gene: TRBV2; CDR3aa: ASREGPSYEQY
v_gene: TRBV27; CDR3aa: ASSSGLYEQY
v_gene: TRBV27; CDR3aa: ASSLSGPFTEAF
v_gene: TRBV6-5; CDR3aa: ASSLPRTVENEKLF
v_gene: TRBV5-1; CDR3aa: ASSSPGLAASSDTQY
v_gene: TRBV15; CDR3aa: ATSQGDPTRDTEAF
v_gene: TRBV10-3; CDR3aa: AISEGSLTYNEQF
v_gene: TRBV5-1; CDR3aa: ASSRDRGNTEAF
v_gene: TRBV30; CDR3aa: AWNTGGSHYGYT
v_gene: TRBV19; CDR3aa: ASSISGGGLKQY
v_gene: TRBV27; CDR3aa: ASSTPGGAVGELF
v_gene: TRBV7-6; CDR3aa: ASSGRSGGASNEQF
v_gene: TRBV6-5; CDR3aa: ASIGWTVPLYGYT
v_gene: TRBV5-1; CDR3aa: ASSLWGVDNEQF
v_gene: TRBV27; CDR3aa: ASRTSNGRDNEKLF
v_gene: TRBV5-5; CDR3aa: ASSLGGFTSTDTQY
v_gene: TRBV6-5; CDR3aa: ASSYSAGGGYT
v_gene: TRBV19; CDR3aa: ASSIQQTRADTQY
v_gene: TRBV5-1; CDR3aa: ASSPGNLNTEAF
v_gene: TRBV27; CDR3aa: ASSLFSRTEQETQY
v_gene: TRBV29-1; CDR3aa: SVVQGGGNQPQH
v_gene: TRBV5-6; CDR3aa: ASSLGRTEAF
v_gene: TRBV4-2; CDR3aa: ASSQDWTDGRDEF
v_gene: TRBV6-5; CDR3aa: ASSLRGDQPQH
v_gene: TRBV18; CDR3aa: ASSRTQNTEAF
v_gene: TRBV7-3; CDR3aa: ASSLMGQGQSPLH
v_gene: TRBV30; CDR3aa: AWDRRLFNYGYT
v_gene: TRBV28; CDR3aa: ASSRFGQGYGYT
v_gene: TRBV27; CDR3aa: ASKYTGGGYNEQF
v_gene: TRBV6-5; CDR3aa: ASSWGDQTDSPLH
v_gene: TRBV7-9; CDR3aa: ASSSTGTDYNEQF
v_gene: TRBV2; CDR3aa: ASIQGTGNTIY
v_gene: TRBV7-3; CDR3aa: ASSGPRGRTTGELF
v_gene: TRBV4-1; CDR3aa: ASSQVASGEETQY
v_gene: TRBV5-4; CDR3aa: ASSLPPPDTFAQPQH
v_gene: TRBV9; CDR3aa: ASSVGPGGNSPLH
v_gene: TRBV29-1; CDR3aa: SVVPGTVSEAF
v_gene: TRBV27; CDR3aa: ASRGAYNAWEQY
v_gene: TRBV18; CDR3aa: ASSGLAGDASEQF
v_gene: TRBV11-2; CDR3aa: ASSLGQGFTEAF
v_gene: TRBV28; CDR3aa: ASSIPTGAVLRRPEAF
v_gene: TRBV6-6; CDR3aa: ASSYSPFQGYGYT
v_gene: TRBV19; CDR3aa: ASSLIQGAQQNIQY